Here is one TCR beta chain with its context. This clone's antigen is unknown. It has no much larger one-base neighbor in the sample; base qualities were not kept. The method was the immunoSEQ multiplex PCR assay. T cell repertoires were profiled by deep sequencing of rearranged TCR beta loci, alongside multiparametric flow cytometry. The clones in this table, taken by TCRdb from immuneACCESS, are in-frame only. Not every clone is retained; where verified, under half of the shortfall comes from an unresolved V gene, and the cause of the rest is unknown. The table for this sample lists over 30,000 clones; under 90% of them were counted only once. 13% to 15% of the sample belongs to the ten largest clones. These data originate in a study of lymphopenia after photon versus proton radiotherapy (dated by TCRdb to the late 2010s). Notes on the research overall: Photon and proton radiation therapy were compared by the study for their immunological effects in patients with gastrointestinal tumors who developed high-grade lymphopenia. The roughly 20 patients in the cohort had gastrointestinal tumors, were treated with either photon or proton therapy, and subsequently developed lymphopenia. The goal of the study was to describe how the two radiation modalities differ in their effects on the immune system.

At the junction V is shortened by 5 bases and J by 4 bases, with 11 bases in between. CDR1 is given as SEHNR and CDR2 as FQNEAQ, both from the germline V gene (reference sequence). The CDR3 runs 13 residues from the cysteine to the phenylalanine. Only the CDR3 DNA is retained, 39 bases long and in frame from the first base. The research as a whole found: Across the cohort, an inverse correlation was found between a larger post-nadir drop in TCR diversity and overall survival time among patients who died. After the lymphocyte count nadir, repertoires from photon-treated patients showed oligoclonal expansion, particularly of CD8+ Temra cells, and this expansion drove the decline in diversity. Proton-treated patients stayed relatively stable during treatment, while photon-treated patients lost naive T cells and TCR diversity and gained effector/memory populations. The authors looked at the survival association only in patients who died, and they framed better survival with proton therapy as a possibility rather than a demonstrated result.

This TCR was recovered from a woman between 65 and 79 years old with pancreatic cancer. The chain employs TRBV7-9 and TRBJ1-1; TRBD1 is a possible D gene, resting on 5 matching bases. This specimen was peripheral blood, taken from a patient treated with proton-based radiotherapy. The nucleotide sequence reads TGTGCCAGCAGCCCCCAGGGTCCCACTGAAGCTTTCTTT. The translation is CASSPQGPTEAFF. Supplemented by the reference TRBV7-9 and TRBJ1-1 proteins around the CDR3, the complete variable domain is DTGVSQNPRHKITKRGQNVTFRCDPISEHNRLYWYRQTLGQGPEFLTYFQNEAQLEKSRLLSDRFSAERPKGSFSTLEIQRTEQGDSAMYLCASSPQGPTEAFFGQGTRLTVV.